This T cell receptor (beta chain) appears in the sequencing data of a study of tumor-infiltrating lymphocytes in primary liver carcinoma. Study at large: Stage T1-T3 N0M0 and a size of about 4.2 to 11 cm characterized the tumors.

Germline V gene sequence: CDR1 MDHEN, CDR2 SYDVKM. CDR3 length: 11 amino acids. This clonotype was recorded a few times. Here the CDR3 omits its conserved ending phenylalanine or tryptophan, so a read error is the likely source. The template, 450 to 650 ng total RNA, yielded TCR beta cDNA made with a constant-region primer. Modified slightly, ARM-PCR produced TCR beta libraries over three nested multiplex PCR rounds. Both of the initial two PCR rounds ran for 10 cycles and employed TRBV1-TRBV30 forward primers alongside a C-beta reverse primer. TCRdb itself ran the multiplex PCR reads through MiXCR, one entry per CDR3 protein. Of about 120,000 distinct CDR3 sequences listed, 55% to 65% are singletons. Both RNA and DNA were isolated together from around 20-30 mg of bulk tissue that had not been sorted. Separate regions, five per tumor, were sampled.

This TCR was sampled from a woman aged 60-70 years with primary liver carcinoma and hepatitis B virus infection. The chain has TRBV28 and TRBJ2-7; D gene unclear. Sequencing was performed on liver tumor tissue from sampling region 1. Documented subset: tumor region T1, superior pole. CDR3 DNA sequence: TGTGCCACATTCAGCTCCTATGAGCAGTACTCC. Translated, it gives CATFSSYEQYS.